This record concerns one TCR beta chain sequence. Its specific antigen is unknown. No much larger clone exists at a distance of one base, and base qualities are not known. The cohort was made up of 500 to 800 healthy bone marrow donors. At the time of sampling, every cohort member was nominally healthy, though immune exposures that went unrecorded were likely present. The donor was CMV seropositive and belonged to the group of 250 to 300 seropositive cohort members. A peripheral blood sample was collected from each donor, and TCR beta sequencing was performed on peripheral blood mononuclear cells. The Qiagen DNeasy Blood Extraction Kit was used to extract genomic DNA from the blood cell samples. Libraries were made using the immunoSEQ multiplex PCR assay. For the multiplex PCR, a mixture combining 60 forward primers for TCR Vbeta segments and 13 reverse primers for TCR Jbeta segments was used. The CDR3 region of rearranged TCR beta genes was amplified from genomic DNA by a multiplex PCR assay. The amplified TCR beta libraries were sequenced on the Illumina HiSeq System as 87-base-pair reads. The original pipeline was this. A later analysis counted approximately 84 million unique TCR beta chains across the 600 to 850 repertoires, and 10 million to 12 million of these chains were shared by at least two donors. To remove PCR and sequencing errors, raw reads were error-corrected and collapsed into unique sequences using a nearest-neighbor algorithm that merged closely related sequences. CDR3 sequences were aligned to IMGT reference sequences to assign V, D and J gene segments. For a sequence to be retained, at least a six-nucleotide match to both a V gene segment and a J gene segment was required. Rearrangements were classified as productive when the CDR3 lacked stop codons and remained in frame with V and J, and all other rearrangements were classified as non-productive. Following IMGT convention, CDR3 was defined as the stretch from the second conserved V-encoded cysteine up to the conserved J-encoded phenylalanine. The earlier analysis of about 620 of the donors excluded sequences that lacked an unambiguous match to a single V gene segment. In an earlier analysis of several hundred of the donors, V segments were called functional above 56.7% productive rearrangements and were called segregating when the between-donor standard deviation exceeded 5%. To diagnose cytomegalovirus status from the catalog of TCR beta chain sequences, a statistical classification framework was built. V and J gene assignment, in a later analysis, came from comparing TCR nucleotide sequences with IMGT/GENE-DB human TR gene sequences. A later analysis assigned CDR3 sequences and most-parsimonious VDJ recombination scenarios with the TCRdist pipeline. In a later analysis, each TCR beta chain was defined by its CDR3 amino acid sequence together with its V-gene family, and reads lacking a unique V-gene family were excluded. A later analysis removed roughly 590 highly shared, low-generation-probability nucleotide sequences to deal with suspected cross-contamination and a sequencing artifact. For each public chain, a later analysis derived a clonal expansion index from normalized ranks of inferred template counts within each repertoire. In a later analysis, generation probabilities were computed with a VDJ recombination model fitted to out-of-frame rearrangements, and the resulting probabilities were checked against IGoR. In a later analysis, TCR-TCR, TCR-HLA and TCR-CMV co-occurrence was scored with hypergeometric tests, and a repertoire-size bias correction was applied to TCR pairs. A later analysis estimated false discovery rates by permuting HLA or CMV assignments 20 times. In a later analysis, co-occurring TCRs were grouped with DBSCAN, and TCRdist sequence similarity was added when clustering was performed within HLA-allele-positive subsets. Repertoires with fewer than 30,000 or more than 120,000 public chains were left out of co-occurrence clustering, as were a handful of repertoires with anomalous nucleotide sharing. TCRdb stores this immuneACCESS table with in-frame sequences only. Part of the clones is absent; in the studies checked, under half of the shortfall reflects unresolved V genes, and no reason is known for the rest. That table gives V, J and clone size, and the DNA gave D and trimming. The sample profile shows tens of thousands of clones; roughly 80% of them were found once. Around a fifth of the sample goes to the ten largest clones.

The CDR3 runs 12 amino acids, cysteine and phenylalanine included. The kept DNA is CDR3 alone, 36 bases in frame from the first base. The germline V gene (reference sequence) specifies LNHDA as CDR1 and SQIVND as CDR2. This sample is drawn from a study of cytomegalovirus exposure and HLA in healthy donors (dated by TCRdb to about 2017). A note on the overall study: According to an earlier analysis of a few hundred of the donors, about 179 million T cells yielded 90 million to 140 million unique TCR beta sequences and approximately 300 Gb of sequence data. An early release covering roughly 600 HLA-typed donors comprised about 310 gigabases of sequencing data and around 86 million unique TCR sequences. Among the roughly 380 genotyped donors, 75% to 90% belonged to the genetic ancestry cluster associated with self-reported Caucasian donors. The study was designed to test whether signatures of past pathogen exposure could be identified by cataloging public T cell receptors. Using immunosequencing, the study profiled T cell repertoires from roughly 650 subjects and related those repertoires to cytomegalovirus serostatus. In addition to the first cohort of 666 subjects, a separate validation cohort of 130 or so different subjects was used. To predict cytomegalovirus infection status, the study brought together high-throughput TCR immunosequencing, statistical association of individual TCRs with disease status, and machine learning. A later analysis re-analyzed previously published TCR beta repertoires from approximately 700 donors and added high-resolution HLA genotyping to study TCR occurrence patterns. The later analysis used no new phenotypic data to find candidate immune exposures, relying instead on TCR beta sequences and their occurrence across donors. An earlier analysis of around 640 of the donors used high-throughput TCR beta sequencing to judge whether each TCR beta V gene segment behaved as functional or pseudogenic. Donor age, sex, ethnicity and CMV serostatus were compiled together with the repertoire data. A later genetic analysis used genome-wide SNP genotypes for about 55% of the 666 donors, treating that subset as a discovery cohort. All discovery cohort repertoires had been generated on a single sequencing platform. HLA typing included class I and class II loci at four-digit resolution. Typing coverage differed by locus: A, B, C, DRB1 and DQB1 were typed in about 629-640 donors, DQA1 in approximately 520, DPA1 in around 600, and DPB1 in 472. Four to six DR-DQ haplotypes were handled as single units for association and clustering, since linkage in the cohort was strong. Among 398 genotyped donors of the cohort, an average of approximately 200,000 unique TCR beta nucleotide sequences was sequenced per donor, of which roughly 17% were non-productive.

Points the paper makes about the study in general: A group of highly shared sequence variants was considered likely to be a technical artifact of the sequencing pipeline. In a later analysis, most CMV-associated TCR beta chains were found to appear HLA-restricted, with HLA associations seemingly driven largely by CMV exposure. Several of the top co-occurrence clusters appeared to be linked to parvovirus B19, influenza, CMV and Epstein-Barr virus, according to a later analysis. Because HLA typing was unavailable for some donors at each locus, only the typed subset was used in association tests. The classifier was reported to diagnose cytomegalovirus status with high specificity and sensitivity in both the original and validation cohorts. This cohort had only TCR beta chains sequenced, and the lack of alpha or paired-chain data limited which features could be detected. Broadly in line with IMGT annotations, most TCR beta V segments showed up in productive rearrangements about 90% or about 30% of the time in an earlier analysis of a few hundred of the donors. Over 15 rarely observed V segments, including chromosome 9 orphons, were excluded from the earlier analysis of approximately 500 of the donors because counts were too low. In a later analysis, the rate of TCR association differed among HLA loci, with DRB1 alleles having the most associated TCRs and HLA-C alleles having the fewest. An association between a missense DCLRE1C variant and V-gene and J-gene trimming of TCR beta chains was found in a later genetic analysis and replicated in an independent cohort. It was suggested by the authors that the approach could potentially be generalized to other disease states and immunological phenotypes. Three of the identified cytomegalovirus-associated TCR beta chains were confirmed in vitro to be specific for cytomegalovirus antigens. Strong co-occurrence of HLA alleles, especially DR and DQ, made assigning TCR associations to individual alleles difficult. For the cohort, immune exposure information was limited to CMV serostatus. In the study, some 160 TCR beta chains were listed as associated with cytomegalovirus. Linkage disequilibrium might explain the correlated functional status among segregating V segments, but an unknown experimental factor could not be ruled out. In a later analysis, HLA-associated TCR beta chains showed more clonal expansion and lower generation probabilities than non-associated chains that were equally common. Some IMGT-functional V segments, including TRBV6-2 and TRBV6-3, could not be told apart with the 87-base-pair reads, so those segments were excluded. Most TCR sequences were observed very rarely across donors, whereas some public TCRs were present in many individuals. A further reported finding was that TCR beta sequences accurately predicted the HLA-A and HLA-B alleles for most subjects in the first cohort. Sequencing depth was assumed to be roughly uniform across donors in the presence/absence analyses, though that assumption may not hold. According to a later genetic analysis, donors in an Asian-associated ancestry cluster had fewer N-insertions in productive TCRs than the approximately 650-donor mean. Specific HLA alleles were associated with 15,000 to 20,000 TCR beta sequences at a false discovery rate of 0.05 in a later analysis.

The sequencing input was PBMCs. This TCR was recovered from a woman aged 40 to 49 in good health and CMV-seropositive. The rearrangement combines TRBV19 with TRBJ2-1; 7 nucleotides in the junction match TRBD1. The sequenced DNA: TGTGCAGTAGGGGGCTGGAACAATGAGCAGTTCTTC. It encodes CAVGGWNNEQFF.